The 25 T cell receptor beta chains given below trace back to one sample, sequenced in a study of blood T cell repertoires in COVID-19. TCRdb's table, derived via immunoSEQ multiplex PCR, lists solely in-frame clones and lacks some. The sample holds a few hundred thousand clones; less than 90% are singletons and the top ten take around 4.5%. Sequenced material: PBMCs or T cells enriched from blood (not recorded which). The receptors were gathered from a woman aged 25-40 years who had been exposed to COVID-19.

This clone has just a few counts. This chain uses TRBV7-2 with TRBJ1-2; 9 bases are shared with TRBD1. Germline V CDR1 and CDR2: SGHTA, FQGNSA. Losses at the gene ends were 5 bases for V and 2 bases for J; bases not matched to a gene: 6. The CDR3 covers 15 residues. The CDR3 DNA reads TGTGCCAGCAGCCCCCCCGGGACAGGGAACTATGGCTACACCTTC. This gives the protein CASSPPGTGNYGYTF.

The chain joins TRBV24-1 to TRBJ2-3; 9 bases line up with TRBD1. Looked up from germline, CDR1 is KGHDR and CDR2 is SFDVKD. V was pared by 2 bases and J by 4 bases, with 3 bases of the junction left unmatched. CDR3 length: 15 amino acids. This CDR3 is CATSDYRGPADTQYF. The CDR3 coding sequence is TGTGCCACCAGTGATTACAGGGGGCCCGCAGATACGCAGTATTTT.

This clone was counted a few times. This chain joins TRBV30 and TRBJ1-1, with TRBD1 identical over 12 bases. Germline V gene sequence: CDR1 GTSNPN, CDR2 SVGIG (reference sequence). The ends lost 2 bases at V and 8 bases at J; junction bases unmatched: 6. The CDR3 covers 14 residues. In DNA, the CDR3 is TGTGCCTGGAGTAGGGGGACAGGGGGCAGGGAAGCTTTCTTT. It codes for CAWSRGTGGREAFF.

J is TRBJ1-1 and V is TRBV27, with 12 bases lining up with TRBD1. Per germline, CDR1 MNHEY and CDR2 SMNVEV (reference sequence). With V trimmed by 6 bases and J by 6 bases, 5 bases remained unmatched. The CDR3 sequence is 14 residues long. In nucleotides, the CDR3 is TGTGCCAGCAGCTCCGGGACAGGGGGCCCTGAAGCTTTCTTT. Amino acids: CASSSGTGGPEAFF.

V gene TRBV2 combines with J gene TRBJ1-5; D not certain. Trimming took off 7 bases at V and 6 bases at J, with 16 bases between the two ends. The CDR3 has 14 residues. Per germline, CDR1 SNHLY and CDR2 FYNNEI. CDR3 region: CASTGLGGSQPQHF. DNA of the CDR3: TGTGCCAGCACAGGACTGGGAGGAAGTCAGCCCCAGCATTTT.

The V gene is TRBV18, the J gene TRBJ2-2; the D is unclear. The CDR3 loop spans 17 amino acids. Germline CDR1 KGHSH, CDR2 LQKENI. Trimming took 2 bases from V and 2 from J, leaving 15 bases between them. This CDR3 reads CASSPGGWQVNTGELFF. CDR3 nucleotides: TGTGCCAGCTCACCAGGTGGATGGCAGGTTAACACCGGGGAGCTGTTTTTT.

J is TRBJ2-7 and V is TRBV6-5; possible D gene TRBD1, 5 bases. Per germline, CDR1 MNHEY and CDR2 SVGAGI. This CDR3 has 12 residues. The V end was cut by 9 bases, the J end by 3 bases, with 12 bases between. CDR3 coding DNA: TGTGCCAGTCGGACGCAGGGCTACGAGCAGTACTTC. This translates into CASRTQGYEQYF.

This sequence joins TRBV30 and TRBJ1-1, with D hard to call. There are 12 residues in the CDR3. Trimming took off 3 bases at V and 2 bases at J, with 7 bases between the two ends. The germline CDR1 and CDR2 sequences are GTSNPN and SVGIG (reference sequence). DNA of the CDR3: TGTGCCTGGAGGGAGGGAAACACTGAAGCTTTCTTT. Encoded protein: CAWREGNTEAFF. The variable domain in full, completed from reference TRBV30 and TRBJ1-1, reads SQTIHQWPATLVQPVGSPLSLECTVEGTSNPNLYWYRQAAGRGLQLLFYSVGIGQISSEVPQNLSASRPQDRQFILSSKKLLLSDSGFYLCAWREGNTEAFFGQGTRLTVV.

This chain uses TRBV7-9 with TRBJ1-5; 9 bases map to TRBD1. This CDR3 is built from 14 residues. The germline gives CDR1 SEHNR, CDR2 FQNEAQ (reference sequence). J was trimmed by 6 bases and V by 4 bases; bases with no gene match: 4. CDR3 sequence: CASSSTGGGQPQHF. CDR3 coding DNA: TGTGCCAGCAGCTCAACAGGGGGCGGTCAGCCCCAGCATTTT.

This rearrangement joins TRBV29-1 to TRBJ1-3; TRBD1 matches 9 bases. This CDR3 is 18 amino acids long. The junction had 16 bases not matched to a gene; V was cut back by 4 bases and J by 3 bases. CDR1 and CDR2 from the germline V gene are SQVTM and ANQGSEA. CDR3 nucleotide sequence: TGCAGCGTTGCGGGTCGGCGACAGGGGGTGTCTGGTGGAAACACCATATATTTT. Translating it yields CSVAGRRQGVSGGNTIYF.

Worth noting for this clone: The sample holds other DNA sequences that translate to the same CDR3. The CDR3 region has the DNA TGTGCCAGCAGTTTACGAGAGACCCAGTACTTC. Its translation is CASSLRETQYF. V gene TRBV12-3 or TRBV12-4 combines with J gene TRBJ2-5; D is uncertain. This CDR3 is 11 amino acids long. Trimming cost V 2 bases and J 4 bases, with 2 bases left between them.

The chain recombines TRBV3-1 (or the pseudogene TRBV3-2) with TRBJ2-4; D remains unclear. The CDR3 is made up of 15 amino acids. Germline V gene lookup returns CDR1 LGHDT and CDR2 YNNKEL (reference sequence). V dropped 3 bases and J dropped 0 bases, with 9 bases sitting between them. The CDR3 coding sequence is TGTGCCAGCAGCCAGGGCAGAGTAGCCAAAAACATTCAGTACTTC. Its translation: CASSQGRVAKNIQYF.

The CDR3 nucleotides are TGTGCCAGCAGTTCAGCGGGGGCCGATAATACGCAGTATTTT. This gives the protein CASSSAGADNTQYF. This chain links TRBV6-6 with TRBJ2-3; TRBD2 matches 8 bases. The germline V gene has CDR1 MNHNY and CDR2 SVGAGI (reference sequence). V lost 4 bases and J lost 7; bases outside the gene matches: 7. The CDR3 is made up of 14 amino acids.

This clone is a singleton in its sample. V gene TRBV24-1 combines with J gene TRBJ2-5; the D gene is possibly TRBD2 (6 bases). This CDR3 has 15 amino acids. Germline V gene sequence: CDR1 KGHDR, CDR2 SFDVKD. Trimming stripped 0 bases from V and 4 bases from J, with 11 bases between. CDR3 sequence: CATSDLIGEAETQYF. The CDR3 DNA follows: TGTGCCACCAGTGATTTGATCGGGGAGGCAGAGACCCAGTACTTC.

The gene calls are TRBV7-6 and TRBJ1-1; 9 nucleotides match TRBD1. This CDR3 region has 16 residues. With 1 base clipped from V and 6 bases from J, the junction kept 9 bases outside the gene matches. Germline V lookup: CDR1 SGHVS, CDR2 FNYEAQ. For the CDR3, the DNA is TGTGCCAGCAGCTTAGAGGGGGACAGGGCCTTGGCTGAAGCTTTCTTT. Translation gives CASSLEGDRALAEAFF.

The CDR3 DNA is TGTGCCAGCAGCTTAGAACCAGCGGGGGGCCGGAATGAGCAGTTCTTC. Translating gives CASSLEPAGGRNEQFF. The chain recombines TRBV7-2 with TRBJ2-1; TRBD2 matches at 9 bases. Germline loops: CDR1 SGHTA, CDR2 FQGNSA. V dropped 1 base and J dropped 7; count of bases not matched to a gene: 8. The CDR3 is made up of 16 amino acids.

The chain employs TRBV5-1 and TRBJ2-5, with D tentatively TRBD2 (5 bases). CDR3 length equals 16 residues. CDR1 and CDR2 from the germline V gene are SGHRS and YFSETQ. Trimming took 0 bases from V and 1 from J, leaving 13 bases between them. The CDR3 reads CASSLAGMVGQETQYF. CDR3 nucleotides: TGCGCCAGCAGCTTGGCCGGGATGGTGGGCCAAGAGACCCAGTACTTC.

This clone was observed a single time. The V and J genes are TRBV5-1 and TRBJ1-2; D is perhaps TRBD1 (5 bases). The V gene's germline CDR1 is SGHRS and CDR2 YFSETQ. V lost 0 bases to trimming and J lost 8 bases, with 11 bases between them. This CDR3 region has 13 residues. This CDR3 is CASSLGPGNGYTF. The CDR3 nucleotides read TGCGCCAGCAGCTTGGGGCCAGGGAACGGCTACACCTTC.

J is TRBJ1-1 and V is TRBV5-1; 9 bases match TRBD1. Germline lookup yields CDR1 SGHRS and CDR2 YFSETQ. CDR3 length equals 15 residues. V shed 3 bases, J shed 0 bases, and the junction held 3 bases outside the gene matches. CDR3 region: CASSSGQGLNTEAFF. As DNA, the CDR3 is TGCGCCAGCAGCTCGGGACAGGGATTGAACACTGAAGCTTTCTTT.

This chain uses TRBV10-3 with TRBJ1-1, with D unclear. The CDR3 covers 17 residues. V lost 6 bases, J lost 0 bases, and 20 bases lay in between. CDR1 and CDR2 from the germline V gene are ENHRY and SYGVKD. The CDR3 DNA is TGTGCCATCAGAAGTCGGGGTCCTATGTTCATGAACACTGAAGCTTTCTTT. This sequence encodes CAIRSRGPMFMNTEAFF.

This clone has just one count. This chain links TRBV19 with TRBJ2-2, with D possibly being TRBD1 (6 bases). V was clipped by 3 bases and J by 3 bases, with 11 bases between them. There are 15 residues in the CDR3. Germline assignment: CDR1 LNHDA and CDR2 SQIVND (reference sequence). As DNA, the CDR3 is TGTGCCAGTAGTATTACAGGGTCCGACACCGGGGAGCTGTTTTTT. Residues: CASSITGSDTGELFF.

CDR3 in DNA: TGTGCCAGCAGTAGTTGGGACCCAGGGGTCTACGAGCAGTACTTC. Its translation is CASSSWDPGVYEQYF. The chain carries TRBV6-5 and TRBJ2-7; D is perhaps TRBD1 (6 bases). This CDR3 is 15 amino acids long. CDR1 is MNHEY and CDR2 is SVGAGI in the germline V gene. The ends were cut back, 5 bases at V and 3 bases at J, with 17 bases in the middle.

Here the CDR3 reads CASMTGNTGELFF. The CDR3 bases are TGTGCCAGCATGACAGGGAACACCGGGGAGCTGTTTTTT. The V and J genes are TRBV6-5 and TRBJ2-2; maybe TRBD1 (6 bases). Germline V gene lookup returns CDR1 MNHEY and CDR2 SVGAGI. This CDR3 contains 13 residues. Trimming cost V 7 bases and J 1 base, with 7 bases left between them.

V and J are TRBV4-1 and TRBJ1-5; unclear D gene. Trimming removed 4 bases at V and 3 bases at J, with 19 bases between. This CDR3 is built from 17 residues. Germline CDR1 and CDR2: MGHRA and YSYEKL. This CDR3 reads CASSLRDPPNPNQPQHF. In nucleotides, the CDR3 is TGCGCCAGCAGCCTCCGGGATCCCCCTAATCCCAATCAGCCCCAGCATTTT.

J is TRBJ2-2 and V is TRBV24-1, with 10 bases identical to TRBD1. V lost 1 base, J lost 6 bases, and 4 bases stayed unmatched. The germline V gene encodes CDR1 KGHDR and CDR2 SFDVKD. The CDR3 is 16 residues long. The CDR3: CATSDLRQGASGELFF. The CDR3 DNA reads TGTGCCACCAGTGATTTAAGACAGGGGGCCTCCGGGGAGCTGTTTTTT.